Below are 6 T cell receptor beta chains sequenced from a single sample in a study of shared T cell receptors in the human thymus. The data were produced by immunoSEQ multiplex PCR, yet TCRdb's version contains in-frame clones alone and is incomplete. The sample has 600,000 to 900,000 clones, 70% to 90% seen once. These same data were also listed under a study on human thymus T cells.

Sample: thymocytes. All receptors derive from a girl less than two years old with a congenital heart defect.

The chain carries TRBV7-9 and TRBJ1-2; weak D call: TRBD1 (6 bases). Germline CDR1 SEHNR, CDR2 FQNEAQ (reference sequence). Trimming took off 5 bases at V and 6 bases at J, with 13 bases between the two ends. CDR3 length: 13 amino acids. The CDR3 DNA follows: TGTGCCAGCAGCACCCGGACAGATCATGGCTACACCTTC. Residues: CASSTRTDHGYTF.

The rearrangement joins TRBV5-4 to TRBJ1-5; D remains unclear. CDR1 and CDR2 (germline): SGHNT, YYREEE (reference sequence). Trimming pared 0 bases from V and 0 bases from J, leaving 7 bases between. The CDR3 covers 15 residues. In DNA form, the CDR3 reads TGTGCCAGCAGCTTGGGAGGAGATAGCAATCAGCCCCAGCATTTT. Amino acids: CASSLGGDSNQPQHF. Full variable domain (outside the CDR3, taken from reference TRBV5-4 and TRBJ1-5): ETGVTQSPTHLIKTRGQQVTLRCSSQSGHNTVSWYQQALGQGPQFIFQYYREEENGRGNFPPRFSGLQFPNYSSELNVNALELDDSALYLCASSLGGDSNQPQHFGDGTRLSIL.

The chain couples TRBV6-5 to TRBJ1-1; D unresolved. This CDR3 comprises 13 residues. The V end lost 7 bases, the J end lost 0 bases, and 9 bases lay between the germline ends. CDR1 and CDR2 (germline): MNHEY, SVGAGI. The CDR3 DNA reads as TGTGCCAGCAAGCCGCCCATGAACACTGAAGCTTTCTTT. Its protein is CASKPPMNTEAFF.

The V gene is TRBV10-3, the J gene TRBJ1-1, with a weak D call TRBD1 (5 bases). V was clipped by 7 bases and J by 0 bases, with 24 bases between them. CDR1 ENHRY and CDR2 SYGVKD come from the germline V gene. The CDR3 spans 18 residues. The CDR3 sequence is CAINDPLRAGYMNTEAFF. CDR3 bases: TGTGCCATCAATGATCCTCTCCGGGCAGGGTACATGAACACTGAAGCTTTCTTT.

This sequence joins TRBV7-8 and TRBJ1-2, with D possibly matching TRBD1 (6 bases). V lost 10 bases, J lost 4 bases, and 22 bases lay in between. Germline V CDR1 and CDR2: SGHVS, FQNEAQ. The CDR3 length is 15 residues. DNA for the CDR3: TGTGCCACCGGCCGGGACACCAAAGGGGGCTATGGCTACACCTTC. It specifies CATGRDTKGGYGYTF.

In nucleotides, the CDR3 is TGTGCCAGCAGCTTGGGTAGCGGACCCACAGATACGCAGTATTTT. This sequence encodes CASSLGSGPTDTQYF. The chain has TRBV5-5 and TRBJ2-3; D might be TRBD2 (6 bases). The CDR3 has 15 residues. Trimming removed 0 bases at V and 2 bases at J, with 10 bases between. In germline, CDR1 is SGHKS, CDR2 YYEKEE (reference sequence).